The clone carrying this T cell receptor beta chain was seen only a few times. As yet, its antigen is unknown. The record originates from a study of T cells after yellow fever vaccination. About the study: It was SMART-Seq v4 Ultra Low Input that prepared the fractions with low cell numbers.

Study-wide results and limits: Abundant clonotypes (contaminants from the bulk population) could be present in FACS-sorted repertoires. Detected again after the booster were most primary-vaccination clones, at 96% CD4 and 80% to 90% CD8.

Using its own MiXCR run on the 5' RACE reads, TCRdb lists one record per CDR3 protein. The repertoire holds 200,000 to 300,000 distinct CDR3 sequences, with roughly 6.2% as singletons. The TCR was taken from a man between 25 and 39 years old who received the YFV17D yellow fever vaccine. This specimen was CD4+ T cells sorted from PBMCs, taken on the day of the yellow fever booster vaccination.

This CDR3 is CASSPPVGRLSGNTIYF. Written as DNA, the CDR3 is TGTGCCAGCTCACCACCGGTTGGGAGACTCTCTGGAAACACCATATATTTT. The chain employs TRBV18 and TRBJ1-3, with no clear D. Trimming took off 0 bases at V and 0 bases at J, with 12 bases between the two ends. From germline, CDR1 is KGHSH and CDR2 LQKENI. This CDR3 comprises 17 residues.